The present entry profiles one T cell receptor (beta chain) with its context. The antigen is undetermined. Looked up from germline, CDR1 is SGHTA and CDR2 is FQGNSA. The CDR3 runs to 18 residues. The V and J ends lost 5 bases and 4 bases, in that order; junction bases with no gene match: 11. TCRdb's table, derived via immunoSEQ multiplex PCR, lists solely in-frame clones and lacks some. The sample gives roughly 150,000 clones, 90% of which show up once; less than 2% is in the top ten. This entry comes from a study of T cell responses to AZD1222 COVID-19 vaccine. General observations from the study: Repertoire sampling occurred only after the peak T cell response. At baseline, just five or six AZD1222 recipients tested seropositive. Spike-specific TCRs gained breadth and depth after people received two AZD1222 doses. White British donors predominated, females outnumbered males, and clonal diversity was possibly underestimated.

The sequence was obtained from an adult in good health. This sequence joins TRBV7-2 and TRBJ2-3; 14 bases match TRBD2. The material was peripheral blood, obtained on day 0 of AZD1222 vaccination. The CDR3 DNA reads TGTGCCAGCAGCAATTACATCCCGGGACTAGCGGGAGCAGATACGCAGTATTTT. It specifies CASSNYIPGLAGADTQYF.